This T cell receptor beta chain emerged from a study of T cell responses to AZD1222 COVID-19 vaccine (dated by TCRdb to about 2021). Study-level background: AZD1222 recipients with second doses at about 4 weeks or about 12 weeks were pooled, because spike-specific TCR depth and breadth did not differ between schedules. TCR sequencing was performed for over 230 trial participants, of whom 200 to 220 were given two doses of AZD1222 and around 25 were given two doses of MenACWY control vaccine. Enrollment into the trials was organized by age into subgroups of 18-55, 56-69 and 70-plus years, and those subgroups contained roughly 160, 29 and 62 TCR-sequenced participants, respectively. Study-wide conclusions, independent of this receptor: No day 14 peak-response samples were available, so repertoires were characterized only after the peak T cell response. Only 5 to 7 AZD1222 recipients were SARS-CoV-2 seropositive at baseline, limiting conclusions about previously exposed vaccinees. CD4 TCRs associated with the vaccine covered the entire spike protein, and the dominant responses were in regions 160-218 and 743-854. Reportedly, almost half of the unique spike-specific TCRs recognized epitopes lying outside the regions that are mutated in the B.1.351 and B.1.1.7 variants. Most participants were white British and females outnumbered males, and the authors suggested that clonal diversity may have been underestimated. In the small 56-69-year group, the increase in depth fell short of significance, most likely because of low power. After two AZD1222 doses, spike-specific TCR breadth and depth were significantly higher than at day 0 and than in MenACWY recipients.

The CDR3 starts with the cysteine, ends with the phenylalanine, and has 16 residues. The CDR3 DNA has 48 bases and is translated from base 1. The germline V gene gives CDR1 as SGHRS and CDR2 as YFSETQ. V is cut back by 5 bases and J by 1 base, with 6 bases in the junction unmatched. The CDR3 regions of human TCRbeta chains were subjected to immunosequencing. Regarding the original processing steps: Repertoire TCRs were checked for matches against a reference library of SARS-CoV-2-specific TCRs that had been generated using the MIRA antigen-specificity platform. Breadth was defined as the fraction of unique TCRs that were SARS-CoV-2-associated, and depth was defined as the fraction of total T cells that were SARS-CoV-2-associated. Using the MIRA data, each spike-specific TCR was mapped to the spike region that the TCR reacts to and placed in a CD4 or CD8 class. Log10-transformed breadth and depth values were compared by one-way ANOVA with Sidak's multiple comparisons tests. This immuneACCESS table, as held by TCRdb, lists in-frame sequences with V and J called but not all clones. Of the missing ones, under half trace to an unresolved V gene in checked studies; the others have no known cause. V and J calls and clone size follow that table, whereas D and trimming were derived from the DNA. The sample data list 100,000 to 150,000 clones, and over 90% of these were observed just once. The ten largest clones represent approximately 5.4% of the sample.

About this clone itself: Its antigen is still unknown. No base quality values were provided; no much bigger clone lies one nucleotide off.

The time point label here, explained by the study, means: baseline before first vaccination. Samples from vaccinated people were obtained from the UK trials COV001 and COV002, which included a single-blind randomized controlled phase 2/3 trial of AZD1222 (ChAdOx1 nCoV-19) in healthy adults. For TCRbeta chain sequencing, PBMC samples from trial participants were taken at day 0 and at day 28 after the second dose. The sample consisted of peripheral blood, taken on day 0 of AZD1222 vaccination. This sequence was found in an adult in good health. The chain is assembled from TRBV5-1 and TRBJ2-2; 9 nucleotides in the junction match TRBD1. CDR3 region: CASSWDRAMNTGELFF. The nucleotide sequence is TGCGCCAGCAGTTGGGACAGGGCTATGAACACCGGGGAGCTGTTTTTT.